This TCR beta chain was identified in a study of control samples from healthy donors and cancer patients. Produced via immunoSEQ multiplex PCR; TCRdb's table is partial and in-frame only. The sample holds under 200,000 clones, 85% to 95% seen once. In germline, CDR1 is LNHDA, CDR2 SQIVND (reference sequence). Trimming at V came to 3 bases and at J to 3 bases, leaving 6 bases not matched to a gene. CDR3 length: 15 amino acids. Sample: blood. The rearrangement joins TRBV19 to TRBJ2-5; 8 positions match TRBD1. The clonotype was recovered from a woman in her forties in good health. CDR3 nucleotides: TGTGCCAGTAGTATTGAGGACAGGGAGAAAGAGACCCAGTACTTC. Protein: CASSIEDREKETQYF.